This T cell receptor (beta chain) is from a study of blood T cell repertoires in COVID-19. Germline assignment: CDR1 GTSNPN and CDR2 SVGIG (reference sequence). The CDR3 is 15 amino acids. Trimming took off 0 bases at V and 4 bases at J, with 14 bases between the two ends. Assay: immunoSEQ multiplex PCR; the TCRdb copy retains only in-frame clones and omits some. This table has about 100,000 clones, 70% to 90% appearing once. The chain couples TRBV30 to TRBJ2-3; maybe TRBD2 (5 bases). The TCR sequence derives from a human donor in a cohort sampled during active COVID-19. The sequencing input was peripheral blood. The CDR3 is CAWSVLGRTADTQYF. DNA for the CDR3: TGTGCCTGGAGTGTACTCGGTCGGACTGCAGATACGCAGTATTTT.